This T cell receptor beta chain emerged from a study of blood T cell repertoires in COVID-19. The age range of participants was 18 to 89 years, with residence in about two dozen US areas. The CDR3 consists of 15 residues. The germline V gene encodes CDR1 SGHAT and CDR2 FQNNGV. V lost 5 bases to trimming and J lost 8 bases; unmatched junction nucleotides: 12. Original processing methods: Amplification with reference gene primers provided the estimates of nucleated cell counts. Clones were read by immunoSEQ multiplex PCR, and TCRdb kept only the in-frame ones, dropping some. The D gene and trimming were derived from the DNA, and the V and J assignments and clone size from that table. The sample comprises 220,000 or so clones, just under 85% of which are singletons, and approximately 1.3% rests with the top ten.

The V and J genes are TRBV11-2 and TRBJ2-3, with 8 bases matching TRBD1. This clonotype was sampled from a woman in her 40s with acute COVID-19. The sequenced material came from PBMCs or T cells enriched from blood (not recorded which). The CDR3 region has the DNA TGTGCCAGCAGCCGGCCGGGACAGGCTACCTTTACGCAGTATTTT. It yields the protein CASSRPGQATFTQYF.